This T cell receptor (beta chain) originates from a study of blood T cell repertoires in COVID-19. In the study overall: Samples taken during acute and convalescent COVID-19 were collected in the United States, Italy and Spain. From T cells, B-cell-depleted T cells, or PBMCs came the material, which was cDNA or gDNA.

Looked up from germline, CDR1 is SNHLY and CDR2 is FYNNEI. The CDR3 runs 12 residues. The germline V and J ends were trimmed by 8 bases and 3 bases, with 11 bases remaining between them. Sequenced by immunoSEQ multiplex PCR; TCRdb stores in-frame clones only, minus some. The sample includes some 200,000 clones, about 79% of them seen just once. The chain couples TRBV2 to TRBJ2-7, with D perhaps matching TRBD2 (5 bases). Sequencing was carried out using peripheral blood. The clonotype was recovered from a human donor in a cohort sampled during active COVID-19. The CDR3 reads CASRRWSYEQYF. The CDR3 coding sequence is TGTGCCAGCCGGAGGTGGAGCTACGAGCAGTACTTC. The entire variable domain, with the rest obtained from reference TRBV2 and TRBJ2-7, is as follows: EPEVTQTPSHQVTQMGQEVILRCVPISNHLYFYWYRQILGQKVEFLVSFYNNEISEKSEIFDDQFSVERPDGSNFTLKIRSTKLEDSAMYFCASRRWSYEQYFGPGTRLTVT.